The clone carrying this TCR beta chain was observed a single time. The antigen remains undetermined. This sample is part of a study of cytomegalovirus exposure and HLA in healthy donors. Whole-study results and caveats: A later analysis by the authors found several of the most significant clusters apparently linked to common viral pathogens. In a later analysis, compared with equally common non-associated chains, HLA-associated beta chains were more expanded.

The PCR employed 60 Vbeta primers together with 13 Jbeta primers. Clones were read by immunoSEQ multiplex PCR, and TCRdb kept only the in-frame ones, dropping some. This sample has under 300,000 clones, with 75% to 85% found just once. Material for sequencing was PBMCs. This TCR was recovered from a woman aged 55-70 years in good health and CMV-seropositive.

CDR3 sequence reads: CASSLAYNEQFF. The CDR3 DNA reads as TGTGCCAGTTCGCTAGCATACAATGAGCAGTTCTTC. V usage is TRBV2 and J usage is TRBJ2-1; D is possibly TRBD2 (5 bases). CDR3 size: 12 residues. Deletions cut 9 bases from V and 4 bases from J, with 10 bases between. CDR1 SNHLY and CDR2 FYNNEI come from the germline V gene.